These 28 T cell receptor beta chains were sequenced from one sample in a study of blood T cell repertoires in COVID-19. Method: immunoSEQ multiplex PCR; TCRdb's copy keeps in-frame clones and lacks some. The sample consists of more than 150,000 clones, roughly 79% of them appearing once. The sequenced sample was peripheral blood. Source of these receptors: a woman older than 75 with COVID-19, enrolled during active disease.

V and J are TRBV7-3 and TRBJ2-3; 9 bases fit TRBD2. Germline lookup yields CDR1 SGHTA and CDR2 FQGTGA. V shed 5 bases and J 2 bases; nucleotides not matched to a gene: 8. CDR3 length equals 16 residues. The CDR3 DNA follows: TGTGCCAGCAGCCCGCAACCTAGCGGGGTCACAGATACGCAGTATTTT. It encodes CASSPQPSGVTDTQYF.

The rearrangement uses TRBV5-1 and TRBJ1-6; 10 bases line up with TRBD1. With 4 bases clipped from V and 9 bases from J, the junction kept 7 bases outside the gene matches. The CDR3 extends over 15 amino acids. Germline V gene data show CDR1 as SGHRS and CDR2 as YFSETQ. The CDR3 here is CASSPSGDRGSPLHF. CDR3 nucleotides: TGCGCCAGCAGCCCCAGCGGGGACAGGGGTTCACCCCTCCACTTT.

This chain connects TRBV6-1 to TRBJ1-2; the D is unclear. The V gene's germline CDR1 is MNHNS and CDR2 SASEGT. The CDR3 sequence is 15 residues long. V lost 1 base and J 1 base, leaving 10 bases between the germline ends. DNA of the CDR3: TGTGCCAGCAGTGAAGATGCAGGCCTTAACTATGGCTACACCTTC. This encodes CASSEDAGLNYGYTF.

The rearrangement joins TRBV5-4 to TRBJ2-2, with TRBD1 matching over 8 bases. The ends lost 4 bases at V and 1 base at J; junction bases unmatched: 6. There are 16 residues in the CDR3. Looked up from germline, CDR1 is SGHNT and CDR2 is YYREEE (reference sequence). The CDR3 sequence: CASSPRTGWNTGELFF. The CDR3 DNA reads TGTGCCAGCAGCCCTCGGACAGGGTGGAACACCGGGGAGCTGTTTTTT.

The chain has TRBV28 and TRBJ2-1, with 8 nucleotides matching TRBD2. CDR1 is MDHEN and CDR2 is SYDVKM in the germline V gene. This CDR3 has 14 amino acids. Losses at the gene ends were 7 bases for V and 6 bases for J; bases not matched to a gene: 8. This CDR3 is CASNPAGAGNEQFF. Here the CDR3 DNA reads TGTGCCAGCAACCCAGCGGGAGCGGGCAATGAGCAGTTCTTC.

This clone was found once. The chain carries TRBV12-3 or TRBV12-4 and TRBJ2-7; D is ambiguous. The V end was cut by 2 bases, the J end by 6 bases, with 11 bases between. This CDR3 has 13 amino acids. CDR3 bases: TGTGCCAGCAGTTTAAATCCGTCTTCCGAGCAGTACTTC. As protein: CASSLNPSSEQYF.

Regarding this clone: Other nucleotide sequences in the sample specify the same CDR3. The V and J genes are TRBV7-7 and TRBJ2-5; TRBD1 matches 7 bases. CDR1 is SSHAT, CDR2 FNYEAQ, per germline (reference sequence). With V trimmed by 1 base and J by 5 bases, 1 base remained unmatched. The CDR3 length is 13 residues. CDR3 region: CASSLDRGETQYF. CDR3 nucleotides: TGTGCCAGCAGCTTAGACAGGGGCGAGACCCAGTACTTC.

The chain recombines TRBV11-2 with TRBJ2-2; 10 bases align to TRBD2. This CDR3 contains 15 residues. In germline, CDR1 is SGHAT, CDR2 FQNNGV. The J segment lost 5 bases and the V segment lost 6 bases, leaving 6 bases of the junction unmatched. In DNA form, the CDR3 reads TGTGCCAGCAGTTTTAGCGGGAGGCGGACCGGGGAGCTGTTTTTT. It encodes CASSFSGRRTGELFF.

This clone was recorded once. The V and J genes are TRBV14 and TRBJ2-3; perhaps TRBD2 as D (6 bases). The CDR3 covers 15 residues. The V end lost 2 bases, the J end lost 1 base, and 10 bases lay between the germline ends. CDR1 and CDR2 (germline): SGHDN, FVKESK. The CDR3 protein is CASSQRPGGTDTQYF. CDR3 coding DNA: TGTGCCAGCAGCCAAAGACCGGGAGGCACAGATACGCAGTATTTT.

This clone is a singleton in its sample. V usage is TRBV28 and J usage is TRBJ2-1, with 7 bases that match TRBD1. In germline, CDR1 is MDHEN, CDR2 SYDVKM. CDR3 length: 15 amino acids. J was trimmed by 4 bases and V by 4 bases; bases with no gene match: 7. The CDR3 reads CASSSPGGVYNEQFF. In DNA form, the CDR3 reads TGTGCCAGCAGTTCCCCAGGGGGAGTGTACAATGAGCAGTTCTTC.

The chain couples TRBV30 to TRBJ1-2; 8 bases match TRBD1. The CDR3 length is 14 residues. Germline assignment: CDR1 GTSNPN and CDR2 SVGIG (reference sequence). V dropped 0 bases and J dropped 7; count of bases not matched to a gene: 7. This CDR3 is CAWSVGQGATGYTF. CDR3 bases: TGTGCCTGGAGTGTAGGGCAGGGGGCAACTGGCTACACCTTC.

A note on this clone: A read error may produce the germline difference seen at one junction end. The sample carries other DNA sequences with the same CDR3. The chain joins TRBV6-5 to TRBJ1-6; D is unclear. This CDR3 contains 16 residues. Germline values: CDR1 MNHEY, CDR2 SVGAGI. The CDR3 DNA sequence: TGTGCCAGCAGTTACTCGGGCAGCTCCTATAATTCACCCCTCCATTTT. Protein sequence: CASSYSGSSYNSPLHF.

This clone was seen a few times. CDR3 residues: CASSLSQTGNEQFF. Written as DNA, the CDR3 is TGTGCCAGCAGTTTGTCCCAAACGGGGAATGAGCAGTTCTTC. The chain is built from TRBV27 and TRBJ2-1, with D perhaps matching TRBD2 (5 bases). Germline assignment: CDR1 MNHEY and CDR2 SMNVEV (reference sequence). The CDR3 is 14 amino acids. Trimming cost V 3 bases and J 7 bases, with 13 bases left between them.

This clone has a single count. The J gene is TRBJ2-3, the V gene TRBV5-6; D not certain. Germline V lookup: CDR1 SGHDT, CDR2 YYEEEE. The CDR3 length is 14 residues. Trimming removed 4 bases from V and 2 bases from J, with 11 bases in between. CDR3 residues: CASSPQSTTDTQYF. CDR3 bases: TGTGCCAGCAGCCCACAAAGTACCACAGATACGCAGTATTTT. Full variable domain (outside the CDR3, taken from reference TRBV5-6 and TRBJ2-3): DAGVTQSPTHLIKTRGQQVTLRCSPKSGHDTVSWYQQALGQGPQFIFQYYEEEERQRGNFPDRFSGHQFPNYSSELNVNALLLGDSALYLCASSPQSTTDTQYFGPGTRLTVL.

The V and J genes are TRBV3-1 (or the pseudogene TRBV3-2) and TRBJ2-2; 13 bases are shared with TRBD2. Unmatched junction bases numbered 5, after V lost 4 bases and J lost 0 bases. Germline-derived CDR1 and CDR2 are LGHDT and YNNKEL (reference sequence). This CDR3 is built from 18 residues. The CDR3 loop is CASSRLGLAGANTGELFF. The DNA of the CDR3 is TGTGCCAGCAGCCGCTTAGGACTAGCGGGGGCGAACACCGGGGAGCTGTTTTTT.

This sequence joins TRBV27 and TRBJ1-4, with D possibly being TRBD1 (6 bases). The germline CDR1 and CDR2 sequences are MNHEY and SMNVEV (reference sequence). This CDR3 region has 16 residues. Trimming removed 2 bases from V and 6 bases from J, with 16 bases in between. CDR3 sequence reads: CASSLRGGTLDEKLFF. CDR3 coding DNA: TGTGCCAGCAGTTTAAGGGGAGGGACACTAGATGAAAAACTGTTTTTT. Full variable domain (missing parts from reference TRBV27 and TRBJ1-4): EAQVTQNPRYLITVTGKKLTVTCSQNMNHEYMSWYRQDPGLGLRQIYYSMNVEVTDKGDVPEGYKVSRKEKRNFPLILESPSPNQTSLYFCASSLRGGTLDEKLFFGSGTQLSVL.

CDR3 coding DNA: TGTGCCAGCAGTGAGACTAGCGGGGGTTACAATGAGCAGTTCTTC. Amino acids: CASSETSGGYNEQFF. The chain uses TRBV2 and TRBJ2-1, with 12 nucleotides matching TRBD2. This CDR3 comprises 15 residues. Losses at the gene ends were 3 bases for V and 4 bases for J; bases not matched to a gene: 1. Germline CDR1 reads SNHLY; CDR2 reads FYNNEI. Full variable domain (rest looked up from reference TRBV2 and TRBJ2-1): EPEVTQTPSHQVTQMGQEVILRCVPISNHLYFYWYRQILGQKVEFLVSFYNNEISEKSEIFDDQFSVERPDGSNFTLKIRSTKLEDSAMYFCASSETSGGYNEQFFGPGTRLTVL.

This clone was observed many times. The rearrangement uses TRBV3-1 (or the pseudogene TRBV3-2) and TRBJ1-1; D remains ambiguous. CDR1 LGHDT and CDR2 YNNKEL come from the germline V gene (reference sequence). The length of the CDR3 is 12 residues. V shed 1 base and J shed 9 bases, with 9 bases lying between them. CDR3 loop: CASSQGRVQAFF. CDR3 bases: TGTGCCAGCAGCCAAGGGCGGGTCCAAGCTTTCTTT.

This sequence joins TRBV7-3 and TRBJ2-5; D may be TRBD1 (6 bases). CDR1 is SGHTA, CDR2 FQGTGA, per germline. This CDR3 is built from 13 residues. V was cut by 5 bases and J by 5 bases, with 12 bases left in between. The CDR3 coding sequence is TGTGCCAGCAGCCTACAGGGACGGGAGACCCAGTACTTC. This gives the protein CASSLQGRETQYF. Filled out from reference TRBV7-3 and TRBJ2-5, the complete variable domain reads GAGVSQTPSNKVTEKGKYVELRCDPISGHTALYWYRQSLGQGPEFLIYFQGTGAADDSGLPNDRFFAVRPEGSVSTLKIQRTERGDSAVYLCASSLQGRETQYFGPGTRLLVL.

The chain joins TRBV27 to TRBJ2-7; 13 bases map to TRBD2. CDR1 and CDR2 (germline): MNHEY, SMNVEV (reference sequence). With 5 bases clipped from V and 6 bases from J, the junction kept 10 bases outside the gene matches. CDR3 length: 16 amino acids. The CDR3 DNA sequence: TGTGCCAGCAGTCTATATACTAGCGGGGGGGCCGGCGAGCAGTACTTC. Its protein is CASSLYTSGGAGEQYF.

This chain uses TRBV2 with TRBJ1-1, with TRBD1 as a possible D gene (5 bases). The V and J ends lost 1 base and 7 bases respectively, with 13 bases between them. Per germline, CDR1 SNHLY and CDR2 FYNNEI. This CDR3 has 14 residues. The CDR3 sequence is CASSEVGGADEAFF. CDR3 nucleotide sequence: TGTGCCAGCAGTGAAGTCGGAGGGGCGGATGAAGCTTTCTTT.

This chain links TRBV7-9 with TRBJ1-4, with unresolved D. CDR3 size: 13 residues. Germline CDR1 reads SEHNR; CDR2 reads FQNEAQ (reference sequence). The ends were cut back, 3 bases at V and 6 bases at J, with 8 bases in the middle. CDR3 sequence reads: CASSLFEYEKLFF. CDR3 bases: TGTGCCAGCAGCTTGTTTGAGTATGAAAAACTGTTTTTT.

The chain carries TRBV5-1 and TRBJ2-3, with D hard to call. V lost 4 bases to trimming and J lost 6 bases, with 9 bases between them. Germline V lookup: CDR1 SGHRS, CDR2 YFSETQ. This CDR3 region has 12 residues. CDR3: CASSPRRDTQYF. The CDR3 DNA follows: TGCGCCAGCAGCCCCCGCCGGGATACGCAGTATTTT.

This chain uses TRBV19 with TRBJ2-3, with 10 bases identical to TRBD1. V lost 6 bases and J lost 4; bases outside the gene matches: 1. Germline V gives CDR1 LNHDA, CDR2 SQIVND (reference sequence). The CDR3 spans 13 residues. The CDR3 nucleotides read TGTGCCAGTAGGGACAGGGGGGCAGATACGCAGTATTTT. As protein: CASRDRGADTQYF.

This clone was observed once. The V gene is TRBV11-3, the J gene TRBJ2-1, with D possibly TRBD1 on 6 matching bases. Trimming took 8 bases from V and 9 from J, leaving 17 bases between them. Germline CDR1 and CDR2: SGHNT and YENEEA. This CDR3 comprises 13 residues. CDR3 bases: TGTGCCAGCCGGGCAGGGGATAGTTTTGAGCAGTTCTTC. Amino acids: CASRAGDSFEQFF.

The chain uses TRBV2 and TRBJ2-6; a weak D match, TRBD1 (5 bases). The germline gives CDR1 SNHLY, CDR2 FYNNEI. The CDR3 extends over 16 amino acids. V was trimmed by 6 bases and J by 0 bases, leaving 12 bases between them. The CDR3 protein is CASSPQGFSGANVLTF. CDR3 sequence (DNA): TGTGCCAGCAGCCCTCAGGGTTTCTCTGGGGCCAACGTCCTGACTTTC.

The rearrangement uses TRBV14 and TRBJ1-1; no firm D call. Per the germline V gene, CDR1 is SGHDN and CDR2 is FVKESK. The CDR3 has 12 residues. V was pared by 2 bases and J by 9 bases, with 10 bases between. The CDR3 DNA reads TGTGCCAGCAGCCAAAACGGTCGTCAAGCTTTCTTT. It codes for CASSQNGRQAFF.

CDR3 in amino acids: CASSQDSGNTIYF. CDR3 in DNA: TGCGCCAGCAGCCAAGATAGCGGAAACACCATATATTTT. The chain links TRBV4-1 to TRBJ1-3, with D uncertain. The CDR3 runs 13 residues. Per germline, CDR1 MGHRA and CDR2 YSYEKL. The ends were cut back, 0 bases at V and 4 bases at J, with 4 bases in the middle.